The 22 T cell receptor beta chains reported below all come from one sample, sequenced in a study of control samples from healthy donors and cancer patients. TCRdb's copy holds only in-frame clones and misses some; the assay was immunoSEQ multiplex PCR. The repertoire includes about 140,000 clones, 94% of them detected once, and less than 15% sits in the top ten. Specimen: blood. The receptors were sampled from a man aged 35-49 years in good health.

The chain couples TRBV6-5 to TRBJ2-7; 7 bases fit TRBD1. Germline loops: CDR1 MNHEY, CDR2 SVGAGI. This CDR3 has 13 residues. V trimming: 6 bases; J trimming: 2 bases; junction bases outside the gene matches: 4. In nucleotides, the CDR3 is TGTGCCAGCAGAATGACAGGGACCTACGAGCAGTACTTC. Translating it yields CASRMTGTYEQYF.

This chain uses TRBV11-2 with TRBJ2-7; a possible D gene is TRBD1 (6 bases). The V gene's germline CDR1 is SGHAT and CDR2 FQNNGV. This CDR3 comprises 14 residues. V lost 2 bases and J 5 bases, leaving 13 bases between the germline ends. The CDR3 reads CASSLIRGMDEQYF. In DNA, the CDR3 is TGTGCCAGCAGCTTAATCAGGGGAATGGACGAGCAGTACTTC.

The CDR3 DNA reads TGTGCCAGCAGCTTGGAGTCAGAGGGAGTCTATGGCTACACCTTC. Encoded protein: CASSLESEGVYGYTF. The V gene is TRBV5-6, the J gene TRBJ1-2; D gene uncertain. The ends were cut back, 0 bases at V and 4 bases at J, with 13 bases in the middle. This CDR3 region has 15 residues. Germline CDR1 and CDR2: SGHDT and YYEEEE.

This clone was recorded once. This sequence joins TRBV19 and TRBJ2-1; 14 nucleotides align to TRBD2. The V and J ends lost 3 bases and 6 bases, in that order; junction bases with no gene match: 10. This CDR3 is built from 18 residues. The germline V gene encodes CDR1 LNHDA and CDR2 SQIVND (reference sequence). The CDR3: CASSIRNRGLAGVNEQFF. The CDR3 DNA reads TGTGCCAGTAGTATTCGGAACCGGGGACTAGCGGGAGTCAATGAGCAGTTCTTC.

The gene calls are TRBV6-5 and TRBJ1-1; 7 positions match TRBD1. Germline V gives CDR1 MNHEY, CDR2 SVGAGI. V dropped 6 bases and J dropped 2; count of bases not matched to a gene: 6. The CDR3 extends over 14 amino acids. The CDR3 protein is CASRWDRLNTEAFF. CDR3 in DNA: TGTGCCAGCAGATGGGACAGACTTAACACTGAAGCTTTCTTT.

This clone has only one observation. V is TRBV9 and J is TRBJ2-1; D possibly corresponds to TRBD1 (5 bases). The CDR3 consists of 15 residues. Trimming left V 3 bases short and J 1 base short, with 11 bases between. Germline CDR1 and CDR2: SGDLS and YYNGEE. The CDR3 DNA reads TGTGCCAGCAGCGAGAGTGCAGGGTCCTACAATGAGCAGTTCTTC. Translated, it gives CASSESAGSYNEQFF. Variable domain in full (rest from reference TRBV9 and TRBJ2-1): DSGVTQTPKHLITATGQRVTLRCSPRSGDLSVYWYQQSLDQGLQFLIQYYNGEERAKGNILERFSAQQFPDLHSELNLSSLELGDSALYFCASSESAGSYNEQFFGPGTRLTVL.

The DNA of the CDR3 is TGTGCCAGCAGTTACTCCCGGTTTTACACCGGGGAGCTGTTTTTT. Translated: CASSYSRFYTGELFF. The chain employs TRBV6-5 and TRBJ2-2; no clear D. CDR3 length equals 15 residues. Germline V gene sequence: CDR1 MNHEY, CDR2 SVGAGI. Trimming stripped 0 bases from V and 3 bases from J, with 8 bases between.

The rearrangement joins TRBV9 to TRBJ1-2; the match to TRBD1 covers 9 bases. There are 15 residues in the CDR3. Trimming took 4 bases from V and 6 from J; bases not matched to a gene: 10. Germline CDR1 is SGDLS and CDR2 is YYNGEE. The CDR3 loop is CASSPTGTGWNGYTF. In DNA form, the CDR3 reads TGTGCCAGCAGCCCAACCGGGACAGGGTGGAATGGCTACACCTTC.

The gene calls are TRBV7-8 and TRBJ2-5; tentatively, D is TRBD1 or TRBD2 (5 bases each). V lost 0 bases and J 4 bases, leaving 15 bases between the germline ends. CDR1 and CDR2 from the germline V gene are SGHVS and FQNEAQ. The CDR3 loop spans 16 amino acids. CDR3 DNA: TGTGCCAGCAGCTTAGCGCTTTGGGACCGGCGAGAGACCCAGTACTTC. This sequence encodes CASSLALWDRRETQYF.

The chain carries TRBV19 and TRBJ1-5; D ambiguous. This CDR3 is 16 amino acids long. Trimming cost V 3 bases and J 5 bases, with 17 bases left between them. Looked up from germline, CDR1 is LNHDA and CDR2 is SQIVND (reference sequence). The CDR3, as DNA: TGTGCCAGTAGTATTAAGGGCCCCGGATCCGATCAGCCCCAGCATTTT. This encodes CASSIKGPGSDQPQHF.

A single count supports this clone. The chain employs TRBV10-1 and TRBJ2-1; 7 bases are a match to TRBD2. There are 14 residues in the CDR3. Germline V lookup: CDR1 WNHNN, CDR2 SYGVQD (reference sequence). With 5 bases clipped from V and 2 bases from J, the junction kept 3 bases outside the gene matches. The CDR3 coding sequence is TGCGCCAGCAGTCGGGGGGTGACCTACAATGAGCAGTTCTTC. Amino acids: CASSRGVTYNEQFF.

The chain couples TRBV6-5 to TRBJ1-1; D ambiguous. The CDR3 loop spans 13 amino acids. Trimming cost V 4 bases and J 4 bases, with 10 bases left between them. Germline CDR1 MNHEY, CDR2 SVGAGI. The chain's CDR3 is CASSFGGSTEAFF. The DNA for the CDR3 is TGTGCCAGCAGTTTCGGAGGGAGCACTGAAGCTTTCTTT.

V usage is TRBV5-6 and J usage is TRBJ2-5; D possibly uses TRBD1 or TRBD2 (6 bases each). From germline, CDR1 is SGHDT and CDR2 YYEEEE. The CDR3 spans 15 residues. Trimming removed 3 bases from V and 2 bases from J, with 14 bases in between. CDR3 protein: CASSYLGGGQETQYF. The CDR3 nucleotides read TGTGCCAGCAGCTACCTCGGAGGGGGACAAGAGACCCAGTACTTC.

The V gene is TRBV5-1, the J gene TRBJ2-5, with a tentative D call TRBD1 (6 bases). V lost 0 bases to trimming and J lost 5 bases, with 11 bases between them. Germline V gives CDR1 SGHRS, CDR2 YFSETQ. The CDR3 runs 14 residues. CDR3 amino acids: CASSLGTDPETQYF. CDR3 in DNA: TGCGCCAGCAGCTTGGGGACAGACCCGGAGACCCAGTACTTC.

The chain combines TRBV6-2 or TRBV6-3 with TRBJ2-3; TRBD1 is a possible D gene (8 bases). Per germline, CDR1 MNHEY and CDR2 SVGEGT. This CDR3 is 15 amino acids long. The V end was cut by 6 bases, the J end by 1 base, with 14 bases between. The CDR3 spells CASSQRDRRTDTQYF. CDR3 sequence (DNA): TGTGCCAGCAGCCAGCGGGACAGGCGCACAGATACGCAGTATTTT.

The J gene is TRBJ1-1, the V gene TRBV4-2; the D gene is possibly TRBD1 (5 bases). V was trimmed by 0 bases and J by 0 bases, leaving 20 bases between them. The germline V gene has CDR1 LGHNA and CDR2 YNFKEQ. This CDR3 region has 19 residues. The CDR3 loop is CASSQDWQGIIPMNTEAFF. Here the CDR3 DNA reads TGTGCCAGCAGCCAAGATTGGCAGGGAATCATCCCAATGAACACTGAAGCTTTCTTT.

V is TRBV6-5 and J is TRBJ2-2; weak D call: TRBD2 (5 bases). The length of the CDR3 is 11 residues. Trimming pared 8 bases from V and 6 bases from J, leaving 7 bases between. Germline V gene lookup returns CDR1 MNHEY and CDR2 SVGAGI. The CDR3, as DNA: TGTGCCAGCTTGCGGGCCGGGGAGCTGTTTTTT. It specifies CASLRAGELFF.

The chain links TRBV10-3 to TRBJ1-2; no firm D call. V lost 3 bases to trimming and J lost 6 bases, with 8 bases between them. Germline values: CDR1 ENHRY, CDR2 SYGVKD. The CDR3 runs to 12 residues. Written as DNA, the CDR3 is TGTGCCATCAGTGAAAATACAGATGGCTACACCTTC. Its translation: CAISENTDGYTF.

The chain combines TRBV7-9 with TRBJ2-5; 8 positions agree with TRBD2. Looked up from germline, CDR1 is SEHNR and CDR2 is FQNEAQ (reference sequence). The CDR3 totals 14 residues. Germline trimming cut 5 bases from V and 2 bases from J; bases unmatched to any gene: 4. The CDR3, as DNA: TGTGCCAGCAGCACCGGCGGGGGGCAAGAGACCCAGTACTTC. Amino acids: CASSTGGGQETQYF.

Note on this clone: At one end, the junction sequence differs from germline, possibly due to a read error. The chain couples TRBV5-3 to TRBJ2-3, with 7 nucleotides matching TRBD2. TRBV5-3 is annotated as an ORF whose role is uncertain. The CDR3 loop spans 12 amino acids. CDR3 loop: CARSWSRAGVVF. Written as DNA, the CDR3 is TGTGCCAGAAGCTGGAGCAGGGCGGGAGTTGTTTTT.

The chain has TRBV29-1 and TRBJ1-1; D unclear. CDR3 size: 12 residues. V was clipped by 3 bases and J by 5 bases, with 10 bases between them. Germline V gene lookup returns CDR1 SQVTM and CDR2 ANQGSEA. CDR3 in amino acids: CSVDSELTEAFF. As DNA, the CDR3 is TGCAGCGTTGATTCGGAGTTGACTGAAGCTTTCTTT.

CDR3 sequence reads: CATSRQDADGQDEQYF. For the CDR3, the DNA is TGTGCCACCAGCAGACAGGACGCGGATGGTCAGGACGAGCAGTACTTC. The V gene is TRBV15, the J gene TRBJ2-7; D gene unclear. Trimming left V 2 bases short and J 5 bases short, with 19 bases between. This CDR3 is built from 16 residues. Germline V gene data show CDR1 as LNHNV and CDR2 as YYDKDF (reference sequence).